A selection of T cell receptor beta chains follows, all from one sample in a study of glioma-infiltrating T cells. TCRdb processed the multiplex PCR reads anew with MiXCR; each CDR3 protein has one entry. The sample records approximately 190,000 distinct CDR3 sequences, roughly 32% being singletons. Sequenced sample: glioma tissue, nonneoplastic brain tissue, or PBMCs (not recorded which). Source of these receptors: a human donor with low-grade glioma or glioblastoma, undergoing nonglioma brain surgery, or in good health (not recorded which). Both conserved end residues are part of each CDR3. D genes are given only for firm matches. Some rows mark clone size as missing; the rest say once, few, many or name a class of expanded clone.

abundance	d_gene	v_gene	j_gene	CDR3aa	CDR3nt
.	.	TRBV6-2/TRBV6-3	TRBJ1-1	CARRLDLEAFF	TGTGCCAGAAGACTCGACCTTGAAGCTTTCTTT
.	.	TRBV4-2	TRBJ2-3	CASSQVLGGAGNTQYF	TGTGCCAGCAGCCAAGTGTTGGGCGGGGCTGGAAATACGCAGTATTTT
many	.	TRBV20-1	TRBJ2-1	CSARVAQGFKIEQFF	TGCAGTGCTAGAGTAGCTCAGGGGTTTAAGATTGAGCAGTTCTTC
many	.	TRBV3-1	TRBJ2-1	CASSQDYNEQFF	TGTGCCAGCAGTCAGGATTACAATGAGCAGTTCTTC
few	.	TRBV24-1	TRBJ2-3	CATSDPGKGTDTQYF	TGTGCCACCAGTGACCCAGGGAAGGGCACAGATACGCAGTATTTT
few	.	TRBV29-1	TRBJ2-7	CSVARDTPYEQYF	TGCAGCGTTGCCCGGGACACTCCCTACGAGCAGTACTTC
many	TRBD2	TRBV20-1	TRBJ2-3	CSARSRSGRTDTQYF	TGCAGTGCTAGATCCCGTAGCGGGCGCACAGATACGCAGTATTTT
many	.	TRBV7-9	TRBJ2-2	CASSLAEGTGELFF	TGTGCCAGCAGCTTAGCGGAGGGGACCGGGGAGCTGTTTTTT
many	TRBD2	TRBV28	TRBJ2-3	CASSHYVSLAGNSRSTDTQYF	TGTGCCAGCAGTCACTATGTAAGTCTAGCGGGGAACTCTCGGAGCACAGATACGCAGTATTTT
many	.	TRBV18	TRBJ2-3	CASSTINLDTQYF	TGTGCCAGCTCCACGATAAACCTTGATACGCAGTATTTT
many	TRBD2	TRBV27	TRBJ2-7	CASSLTSGSREQYF	TGTGCCAGCAGTTTGACTAGCGGGAGCCGGGAGCAGTACTTC
.	TRBD2	TRBV19	TRBJ2-1	CASTEAGGPNEQFF	TGTGCCAGTACAGAAGCGGGAGGGCCCAATGAGCAGTTCTTC
many	TRBD1	TRBV5-4	TRBJ2-5	CASSLALHRGLQETQYF	TGTGCCAGCAGCTTGGCCCTACACAGGGGCCTCCAAGAGACCCAGTACTTC
.	TRBD2	TRBV11-3	TRBJ2-1	CASSLGAGGDEQFF	TGTGCCAGCAGCTTAGGGGCGGGGGGGGATGAGCAGTTCTTC
many	.	TRBV5-4	TRBJ1-1	CASSFSQNTEAFF	TGTGCCAGCAGCTTCAGCCAGAACACTGAAGCTTTCTTT
.	TRBD2	TRBV7-9	TRBJ2-7	CASSSPGLAATYEQYF	TGTGCCAGCAGCTCCCCCGGACTAGCGGCAACCTACGAGCAGTACTTC